The 15 T cell receptor beta chains listed next were all sequenced from one sample in a study of blood T cell repertoires in COVID-19. The table came from immunoSEQ multiplex PCR; TCRdb's copy has only in-frame clones and leaves some out. The table lists tens of thousands of clones, 75% of them singletons, with about 4% in the top ten. The sequenced sample was peripheral blood. These receptors originate from a woman aged 45-60 years with acute or convalescent COVID-19.

This clone appeared a single time. The chain employs TRBV12-3 or TRBV12-4 and TRBJ2-7, with 7 bases fitting TRBD1. This CDR3 region has 13 residues. V dropped 6 bases and J dropped 2; count of bases not matched to a gene: 4. Written as DNA, the CDR3 is TGTGCCAGCAGGTCCGACAGGGCCTACGAGCAGTACTTC. It yields the protein CASRSDRAYEQYF.

This chain connects TRBV6-5 to TRBJ2-7, with TRBD1 matching over 7 bases. Germline-derived CDR1 and CDR2 are MNHEY and SVGAGI. Trimming removed 6 bases from V and 2 bases from J; junction bases left unmatched: 7. The CDR3 runs to 14 residues. The CDR3 coding sequence is TGTGCCAGCAGCCCCCACAGGGGTACCTACGAGCAGTACTTC. The encoded protein is CASSPHRGTYEQYF.

The chain is built from TRBV24-1 and TRBJ2-3, with TRBD1 as a possible D gene (7 bases). This CDR3 has 15 amino acids. Germline loops: CDR1 KGHDR, CDR2 SFDVKD. Trimming shortened V by 7 bases and J by 5 bases, and 18 bases separated the two germline ends. The chain's CDR3 is CATSQPAGGRDTQYF. Here the CDR3 DNA reads TGTGCCACCAGCCAACCGGCAGGGGGGAGAGATACGCAGTATTTT.

CDR3 region: CASSQVLGTGGYNQPQHF. CDR3 nucleotides: TGCGCCAGCAGCCAAGTTCTCGGGACAGGGGGATACAATCAGCCCCAGCATTTT. The genes are TRBV4-1 and TRBJ1-5; 11 nucleotides line up with TRBD1. Germline V gene sequence: CDR1 MGHRA, CDR2 YSYEKL. V was pared by 1 base and J by 3 bases, with 8 bases of the junction left unmatched. This CDR3 comprises 18 residues.

The chain links TRBV7-7 to TRBJ1-3; the D gene is possibly TRBD1 (6 bases). The V and J ends lost 5 bases and 7 bases respectively, with 15 bases between them. The CDR3 spans 14 residues. Per the germline V gene, CDR1 is SSHAT and CDR2 is FNYEAQ (reference sequence). The CDR3 DNA follows: TGTGCCAGCAGCCAAACAGGGTTGGGGAACACCATATATTTT. Encoded protein: CASSQTGLGNTIYF.

The chain carries TRBV6-1 and TRBJ1-1; weak D call: TRBD1 (5 bases). Trimming stripped 4 bases from V and 1 base from J, with 19 bases between. The CDR3 has 17 amino acids. Germline CDR1 and CDR2: MNHNS and SASEGT. CDR3 sequence: CASSGGATLARNTEAFF. In DNA, the CDR3 is TGTGCCAGCAGTGGTGGGGCTACGTTGGCAAGGAACACTGAAGCTTTCTTT.

This clone appeared a single time. CDR3 amino acids: CAWSVGVTATYEQYF. The CDR3 nucleotides are TGTGCCTGGAGTGTAGGTGTGACAGCGACCTACGAGCAGTACTTC. The chain joins TRBV30 to TRBJ2-7, with D maybe TRBD1 (5 bases). The CDR3 extends over 15 amino acids. V was cut by 0 bases and J by 2 bases, with 14 bases left in between. Looked up from germline, CDR1 is GTSNPN and CDR2 is SVGIG (reference sequence).

This clone has only one observation. The V gene is TRBV19, the J gene TRBJ1-6; no clear D. The CDR3 loop spans 15 amino acids. Trimming took off 5 bases at V and 8 bases at J, with 16 bases between the two ends. Germline V gene data show CDR1 as LNHDA and CDR2 as SQIVND (reference sequence). The CDR3 DNA reads TGTGCCAGTAGTTCGGGGAGGCCCGGGGATTCACCCCTCCACTTT. Its translation is CASSSGRPGDSPLHF.

The chain has TRBV12-3 or TRBV12-4 and TRBJ2-7; 9 bases agree with TRBD2. V was clipped by 5 bases and J by 4 bases; unmatched bases: 3. The CDR3 is made up of 13 amino acids. In DNA form, the CDR3 reads TGTGCCAGCAGTCGACTAGCGGATTACGAGCAGTACTTC. Residues: CASSRLADYEQYF.

Only a few counts were recorded for this clone. The chain combines TRBV5-1 with TRBJ2-5; 9 bases align to TRBD2. This CDR3 contains 19 residues. Trimming at V came to 3 bases and at J to 5 bases, leaving 20 bases not matched to a gene. Looked up from germline, CDR1 is SGHRS and CDR2 is YFSETQ. This CDR3 reads CASSSYGLARFRSGETQYF. The DNA for the CDR3 is TGCGCCAGCAGCTCTTATGGACTAGCGCGCTTTCGTTCCGGGGAGACCCAGTACTTC.

The chain joins TRBV6-5 to TRBJ1-5, with 7 nucleotides matching TRBD1. Germline-derived CDR1 and CDR2 are MNHEY and SVGAGI. V lost 7 bases to trimming and J lost 9 bases; unmatched junction nucleotides: 12. The CDR3 contains 14 residues. Here the CDR3 reads CASKPWDSGRPQHF. For the CDR3, the DNA is TGTGCCAGCAAACCTTGGGACAGCGGGCGGCCCCAGCATTTT.

The chain couples TRBV28 to TRBJ2-1, with TRBD2 identical over 13 bases. The CDR3 extends over 18 amino acids. Germline loops: CDR1 MDHEN, CDR2 SYDVKM. The J segment lost 7 bases and the V segment lost 6 bases, leaving 15 bases of the junction unmatched. CDR3 protein: CASSALGLAGATRNEQFF. DNA for the CDR3: TGTGCCAGCAGCGCTCTCGGACTAGCGGGGGCCACCAGGAATGAGCAGTTCTTC.

The chain combines TRBV9 with TRBJ2-3; 10 bases match TRBD2. Trimming removed 4 bases from V and 2 bases from J; junction bases left unmatched: 16. This CDR3 comprises 19 residues. Germline V gives CDR1 SGDLS, CDR2 YYNGEE. The CDR3 loop is CASSFQGAASGGYTDTQYF. The CDR3 nucleotides read TGTGCCAGCAGCTTCCAGGGGGCTGCTAGCGGGGGTTACACAGATACGCAGTATTTT.

V usage is TRBV7-8 and J usage is TRBJ2-7; TRBD1 matches 8 bases. The germline gives CDR1 SGHVS, CDR2 FQNEAQ. The V and J ends lost 1 base and 1 base, in that order; junction bases with no gene match: 6. The CDR3 loop spans 16 amino acids. CDR3 protein: CASSLGVQGASYEQYF. The CDR3 DNA reads TGTGCCAGCAGCTTAGGAGTCCAGGGGGCATCCTACGAGCAGTACTTC.

The rearrangement links TRBV7-6 to TRBJ2-5; TRBD1 is a possible D gene (6 bases). Trimming took 1 base from V and 2 from J, leaving 11 bases between them. Per germline, CDR1 SGHVS and CDR2 FNYEAQ. CDR3 length equals 15 residues. Written as DNA, the CDR3 is TGTGCCAGCAGCTTAGAACAGGGCAATCAAGAGACCCAGTACTTC. It codes for CASSLEQGNQETQYF. The full variable domain, rest sourced from reference TRBV7-6 and TRBJ2-5, is GAGVSQSPRYKVTKRGQDVALRCDPISGHVSLYWYRQALGQGPEFLTYFNYEAQQDKSGLPNDRFSAERPEGSISTLTIQRTEQRDSAMYRCASSLEQGNQETQYFGPGTRLLVL.